A selection of T cell receptor beta chains follows, all from one sample in a study of blood T cell repertoires in COVID-19. Profiled with immunoSEQ multiplex PCR; TCRdb holds only in-frame clones, not every one. The table lists fewer than 85,000 clones, around 90% of them singletons. Sample: peripheral blood. These receptors originate from a man in his fifties with active COVID-19. Both conserved end residues are part of each CDR3. D genes are given only for firm matches. The size entry is marked missing in some rows and otherwise reads once, few, many or a size class.

j_call clone_size v_call d_call cdr3_nt cdr3_aa
TRBJ2-7 - TRBV28 - TGTGCCAGCAGATCTGGGGCACACGAGCAGTACTTC CASRSGAHEQYF
TRBJ1-5 - TRBV5-1 TRBD1 TGCGCCAGCAGCCCCGGGACAGGACGCCGTCAGCCCCAGCATTTT CASSPGTGRRQPQHF
TRBJ1-5 - TRBV19 - TGTGCCAGTAGCGCTTCAGGGTCGAGCCAGCCCCAGCATTTT CASSASGSSQPQHF
TRBJ2-3 - TRBV7-9 - TGTGCCAGCAGCTCCATCAGCGGACGGACAGATACGCAGTATTTT CASSSISGRTDTQYF
TRBJ1-1 - TRBV5-4 - TGTGCCAGCAGCGGAGGGGCGGTGAACACTGAAGCTTTCTTT CASSGGAVNTEAFF
TRBJ1-1 - TRBV28 - TGTGCCAGCAGGACGGACTCCGGGAGGGGTGAAGCTTTCTTT CASRTDSGRGEAFF
TRBJ2-7 - TRBV14 TRBD2 TGTGCCAGCAGCCAAGGGGTAGGGGACTACACCTACGAGCAGTACTTC CASSQGVGDYTYEQYF
TRBJ1-1 - TRBV5-4 - TGTGCCAGCAGCCCTAGATCAACCGGGGACACTGAAGCTTTCTTT CASSPRSTGDTEAFF
TRBJ2-5 - TRBV5-1 - TGCGCCAGCAGCCGGGAGTCATTTCAAGAGACCCAGTACTTC CASSRESFQETQYF
TRBJ1-3 - TRBV7-2 TRBD1 TGTGCCAGCAGCTTAAGGTCAGGGGGTCGCTCTGGAAACACCATATATTTT CASSLRSGGRSGNTIYF
TRBJ2-7 - TRBV28 - TGTGCCAGCAGCCCGAACAGAAACCAAGCCTACGAGCAGTACTTC CASSPNRNQAYEQYF
TRBJ2-7 - TRBV28 TRBD1 TGTGCCAGCAGTCTCGGACAGGGGTTTTGGGACTTC CASSLGQGFWDF
TRBJ2-2 - TRBV5-1 TRBD1 TGCGCCAGCAGCTCCTCTATAGACAGGGGGGACACCGGGGAGCTGTTTTTT CASSSSIDRGDTGELFF
TRBJ2-2 - TRBV18 - TGTGCCAGCTCAGCAGGGCGCACCGGGGAGCTGTTTTTT CASSAGRTGELFF
TRBJ1-1 - TRBV3-1/TRBV3-2 - TGTGCCAGCAGCCAAGTAAGGGGGAACACTGAAGCTTTCTTT CASSQVRGNTEAFF
TRBJ2-3 few TRBV18 TRBD2 TGTGCCAGCTCACCTTTCCCCCTAGCGGGGGACACAGATACGCAGTATTTT CASSPFPLAGDTDTQYF
TRBJ2-5 - TRBV28 TRBD2 TGTGCCAGCAGTCCTCAAGGGCGGGAGGTTCTTGGGACCCAGTACTTC CASSPQGREVLGTQYF
TRBJ2-1 - TRBV3-1/TRBV3-2 TRBD2 TGTGCCAGCAGCCTAACTAGCGGCCACAATGAGCAGTTCTTC CASSLTSGHNEQFF
TRBJ2-7 - TRBV24-1 - TGTGCCACCTACCCGACAGGCTCATGGACCTACGAGCAGTACTTC CATYPTGSWTYEQYF
TRBJ2-1 - TRBV4-3 TRBD2 TGCGCCAGCAGCCATTCGGGGGGGGGTGAGCAGTTCTTC CASSHSGGGEQFF
TRBJ1-1 - TRBV4-2 - TGTGCCAGCAGCCAGGCAGGGGTCAACACTGAAGCTTTCTTT CASSQAGVNTEAFF
TRBJ1-4 once TRBV6-5 TRBD1 TGTGCCAGCAGTTACAGGGGGCTAGGGGGAAAACTGTTTTTT CASSYRGLGGKLFF
TRBJ2-2 - TRBV6-5 - TGTGCCAGCAGTAAGACAGGTCTCCTCACCGGGGAGCTGTTTTTT CASSKTGLLTGELFF
TRBJ2-1 - TRBV6-5 TRBD2 TGTGCCAGCAGTAAGAGCGGGGGCGGCTACAATGAGCAGTTCTTC CASSKSGGGYNEQFF
TRBJ2-5 - TRBV11-1 - TGTGCCAGCAGCTTTCGAGAGACCCAGTACTTC CASSFRETQYF
TRBJ2-7 - TRBV6-6 - TGTGCCAGCAGTTACCCCCCAGAAACCTACGAGCAGTACTTC CASSYPPETYEQYF
TRBJ2-7 - TRBV7-2 - TGTGCCAGCAGCCCCAGCGGGTCCTCTCCCTACGAGCAGTACTTC CASSPSGSSPYEQYF
TRBJ2-7 - TRBV5-8 TRBD2 TGTGCCAGCAGCTTGGCCGGGCTAGCGGGGGTCTACGAGCAGTACTTC CASSLAGLAGVYEQYF
TRBJ1-2 - TRBV4-1 - TGCGCCAGCAGCCAACAGTCGACATCCTCCTATGGCTACACCTTC CASSQQSTSSYGYTF
TRBJ2-2 - TRBV7-9 TRBD1 TGTGCCAGCAGCTTAGGGACAGGGAGCTACGGGGAGCTGTTTTTT CASSLGTGSYGELFF
TRBJ2-2 - TRBV24-1 TRBD2 TGTGCCACCAGTGAGTGGACTAGCGGGAGGGCCGGGGAGCTGTTTTTT CATSEWTSGRAGELFF
TRBJ2-1 once TRBV5-1 - TGCGCCAGCAGCTTGCGGTCATTGGACAATGAGCAGTTCTTC CASSLRSLDNEQFF
TRBJ1-5 - TRBV27 - TGTGCCAGCAGTTTAAGCAGGGTCTTCGATAGCAATCAGCCCCAGCATTTT CASSLSRVFDSNQPQHF
TRBJ2-2 - TRBV7-2 TRBD2 TGTGCCAGCAGGGAGGGACTAGGGAACACCGGGGAGCTGTTTTTT CASREGLGNTGELFF
TRBJ1-1 - TRBV27 TRBD1 TGTGCCAGCAGTTGGAGAAAGGGGGCCCTTGAAGCTTTCTTT CASSWRKGALEAFF
TRBJ2-1 - TRBV18 - TGTGCCAGCTCGCCCGGGCGGGGTGTTTTCGAAGAGCAGTTCTTC CASSPGRGVFEEQFF
TRBJ2-7 - TRBV28 TRBD2 TGTGCCAGCAGAACCGGGACTAGTAGGTACGAGCAGTACTTC CASRTGTSRYEQYF
TRBJ2-7 - TRBV19 TRBD1 TGTGCCAGTAGTATTCGGACAGGGGACAACTACGAGCAGTACTTC CASSIRTGDNYEQYF
TRBJ2-1 - TRBV19 TRBD2 TGTGCCAGTAGTACTAGCGGGATCTACAATGAGCAGTTCTTC CASSTSGIYNEQFF
TRBJ1-3 once TRBV11-2 TRBD1 TGTGCCAGCAGCTTAGGTCAGGGACAGACCTCTGGAAACACCATATATTTT CASSLGQGQTSGNTIYF
TRBJ2-7 - TRBV28 - TGTGCCAGCACCGACCTCGCTCGGGAGTACTTC CASTDLAREYF
TRBJ2-1 - TRBV10-3 - TGTGCCATCAGTGAGATTGGGGGGAAAGGATACAATGAGCAGTTCTTC CAISEIGGKGYNEQFF
TRBJ2-7 few TRBV7-2 - TGTGCCAGCAGCTCGGCAGGGTGGGTCGAGCAGTACTTC CASSSAGWVEQYF
TRBJ1-6 few TRBV4-2 - TGTGCCAGCAGCCATCCAGGTCCTTACTCGGATTCACCCCTCCACTTT CASSHPGPYSDSPLHF
TRBJ2-7 few TRBV13 - TGTGCCAGCCGGGAGACAGGGCTTTCCTACGAGCAGTACTTC CASRETGLSYEQYF
TRBJ2-2 - TRBV28 TRBD1 TGTGCCAGCAGTCCCGGCGGGACAGGGACCGGGGAGCTGTTTTTT CASSPGGTGTGELFF
TRBJ2-3 - TRBV2 TRBD2 TGTGCCAGCTATAGCGGGAGGGCCAAAGATACGCAGTATTTT CASYSGRAKDTQYF
TRBJ1-6 - TRBV10-2 - TGCGCCAGCAGTTCGACAGACTTTAGGGATTCACCCCTCCACTTT CASSSTDFRDSPLHF
TRBJ2-1 once TRBV15 TRBD1 TGTGCCACCAGCAGACCCTCCGGGACAGTCTACAATGAGCAGTTCTTC CATSRPSGTVYNEQFF
TRBJ2-7 - TRBV6-2/TRBV6-3 - TGTGCCAGCAGTTATGGGCAGGGCTTCTACGAGCAGTACTTC CASSYGQGFYEQYF